This TCR beta chain was found in a study of T cells after yellow fever vaccination. TCRdb analysed the 5' RACE reads with MiXCR anew, one entry per CDR3 protein. The sample consists of approximately 550,000 distinct CDR3 sequences, about 13% of them appearing once. CDR1 SQVTM and CDR2 ANQGSEA come from the germline V gene. This CDR3 is built from 14 residues. With V trimmed by 7 bases and J by 5 bases, 9 bases remained unmatched. Sample: PBMCs, taken on the day of the yellow fever booster vaccination. The sequence derives from a man aged 30-40 years who received the YFV17D yellow fever vaccine. The chain has TRBV29-1 and TRBJ2-7; the match to TRBD1 covers 12 bases. CDR3 protein: CSADPGTGGDEQYF. CDR3 bases: TGCAGCGCGGACCCGGGGACAGGGGGCGACGAGCAGTACTTC.